These 18 T cell receptor beta chains were all obtained from the same sample, sequenced in a study of siplizumab effects on memory and regulatory T cells. Libraries were prepared by immunoSEQ multiplex PCR; TCRdb keeps only in-frame clonotypes and omits some of them. The sample holds about 91,000 clones; 96% are singletons and the top ten take 0.025% to 0.035%. Source material: naive CD4+ T cells sorted from blood. Receptor source: a human donor in good health.

The rearrangement links TRBV6-1 to TRBJ2-7; 10 bases fit TRBD1. V lost 11 bases, J lost 4 bases, and 8 bases stayed unmatched. The germline V gene has CDR1 MNHNS and CDR2 SASEGT. This CDR3 region has 13 residues. For the CDR3, the DNA is TGTGCCGGCGACAGGGGGCCAGGGTACGAGCAGTACTTC. This gives the protein CAGDRGPGYEQYF.

V and J are TRBV10-3 and TRBJ2-2, with 7 bases matching TRBD1. V trimming: 11 bases; J trimming: 4 bases; junction bases outside the gene matches: 10. The CDR3 totals 14 residues. Germline loops: CDR1 ENHRY, CDR2 SYGVKD. The CDR3 coding sequence is TGTGCCGCCTTCTCACAGGGGACCACCGGGGAGCTGTTTTTT. Encoded protein: CAAFSQGTTGELFF.

The chain is built from TRBV7-3 and TRBJ2-3; TRBD2 matches at 9 bases. CDR3 size: 16 residues. Germline assignment: CDR1 SGHTA and CDR2 FQGTGA. V gave up 0 bases and J gave up 4 bases; unmatched junction bases: 5. The CDR3 DNA sequence: TGTGCCAGCAGCTTAACTAGGGCGGGGGGGCCAGATACGCAGTATTTT. Residues: CASSLTRAGGPDTQYF.

The J gene is TRBJ2-5, the V gene TRBV5-6; weak D call: TRBD2 (7 bases). In germline, CDR1 is SGHDT, CDR2 YYEEEE. Between the trimmed V and J ends, which lost 8 bases and 5 bases, there was a span of 19 bases. The CDR3 has 14 amino acids. CDR3 sequence (DNA): TGTGCCAGTAGCATTTTACAGGGAGGGGAGACCCAGTACTTC. As protein: CASSILQGGETQYF. Full variable domain (outside the CDR3, taken from reference TRBV5-6 and TRBJ2-5): DAGVTQSPTHLIKTRGQQVTLRCSPKSGHDTVSWYQQALGQGPQFIFQYYEEEERQRGNFPDRFSGHQFPNYSSELNVNALLLGDSALYLCASSILQGGETQYFGPGTRLLVL.

The chain carries TRBV5-4 and TRBJ2-7; 9 bases line up with TRBD1. This CDR3 is 15 amino acids long. The germline gives CDR1 SGHNT, CDR2 YYREEE (reference sequence). J gave up 0 bases and V 0 bases, and 1 base lay outside the gene matches. CDR3 coding DNA: TGTGCCAGCAGCTTGGGGGGACAGGGCTCCTACGAGCAGTACTTC. This translates into CASSLGGQGSYEQYF.

This clone was observed a single time. The chain links TRBV19 to TRBJ1-1; 7 positions match TRBD1. The germline V gene encodes CDR1 LNHDA and CDR2 SQIVND (reference sequence). With 5 bases clipped from V and 8 bases from J, the junction kept 8 bases outside the gene matches. The CDR3 runs 13 residues. This CDR3 is CASSPQTGHEAFF. The CDR3 DNA reads as TGTGCCAGTAGTCCTCAGACAGGGCACGAAGCTTTCTTT.

V gene TRBV7-2 combines with J gene TRBJ1-1; TRBD1 is a possible D gene (5 bases). CDR3 length: 14 amino acids. Germline CDR1 reads SGHTA; CDR2 reads FQGNSA. V lost 5 bases, J lost 2 bases, and 12 bases lay in between. The CDR3 region is CASSPRQPNTEAFF. The CDR3 DNA sequence: TGTGCCAGCAGCCCTCGACAGCCAAACACTGAAGCTTTCTTT.

In this sample, this clone turned up once. The CDR3 DNA is TGTGCCAGTACCATGGGGGTGGTCACCGGGGAGCTGTTTTTT. This codes for CASTMGVVTGELFF. V gene TRBV19 combines with J gene TRBJ2-2; perhaps D is TRBD1 or TRBD2 (5 bases each). Trimming removed 7 bases at V and 4 bases at J, with 13 bases between. The CDR3 is 14 amino acids. CDR1 and CDR2 (germline): LNHDA, SQIVND (reference sequence).

The chain combines TRBV19 with TRBJ2-7; D is uncertain. The CDR3 has 15 residues. Trimming removed 4 bases from V and 0 bases from J, with 13 bases in between. CDR1 is LNHDA and CDR2 is SQIVND in the germline V gene (reference sequence). The CDR3 sequence: CASSTLASSSYEQYF. The DNA for the CDR3 is TGTGCCAGTAGTACCTTGGCTTCTAGCTCCTACGAGCAGTACTTC.

The rearrangement uses TRBV18 and TRBJ2-5, with a tentative D call TRBD2 (6 bases). The CDR3 extends over 15 amino acids. V was trimmed by 0 bases and J by 1 base, leaving 9 bases between them. The germline CDR1 and CDR2 sequences are KGHSH and LQKENI. The CDR3 reads CASSPPTRPQETQYF. DNA for the CDR3: TGTGCCAGCTCACCACCGACTAGACCCCAAGAGACCCAGTACTTC.

This chain uses TRBV9 with TRBJ2-2; 8 nucleotides align to TRBD2. The germline V gene has CDR1 SGDLS and CDR2 YYNGEE. The CDR3 extends over 20 amino acids. After removal of 4 bases from V and 6 bases from J, the junction contained 23 bases not matched to a gene. Here the CDR3 DNA reads TGTGCCAGCAGCCTCATCTTAGAGTGGTGTGCGGGGGGCCCTCCCGGGGAGCTGTTTTTT. Amino acids: CASSLILEWCAGGPPGELFF. Full variable domain (outside the CDR3, taken from reference TRBV9 and TRBJ2-2): DSGVTQTPKHLITATGQRVTLRCSPRSGDLSVYWYQQSLDQGLQFLIQYYNGEERAKGNILERFSAQQFPDLHSELNLSSLELGDSALYFCASSLILEWCAGGPPGELFFGEGSRLTVL.

This clone was recorded only once. The J gene is TRBJ2-1, the V gene TRBV6-5; 10 positions agree with TRBD1. Trimming removed 6 bases from V and 8 bases from J; junction bases left unmatched: 4. CDR3 length: 13 residues. In germline, CDR1 is MNHEY, CDR2 SVGAGI. Here the CDR3 DNA reads TGTGCCAGCAGGACAGGGGGCGTCTATGAGCAGTTCTTC. This translates into CASRTGGVYEQFF.

As for this clone: The germline gene is not matched at one end of the junction; a read error may be the cause. The chain carries TRBV2 and TRBJ1-3; D is undetermined. Germline CDR1 SNHLY, CDR2 FYNNEI. The CDR3 contains 16 residues. CDR3 in amino acids: CAGSLGPASSGNTIYF. The CDR3 DNA sequence: TGTGCCGGCAGCCTTGGGCCTGCGAGCTCTGGAAACACCATATATTTT.

The CDR3 sequence: CASRPWGTDTQYF. CDR3 DNA sequence: TGTGCCAGCAGGCCTTGGGGCACAGATACGCAGTATTTT. This rearrangement joins TRBV2 to TRBJ2-3; D uncertain. With 6 bases removed from V and 1 base from J, the gap between germline ends came to 8 bases. There are 13 residues in the CDR3. CDR1 SNHLY and CDR2 FYNNEI come from the germline V gene.

This rearrangement joins TRBV7-2 to TRBJ2-5, with D perhaps matching TRBD2 (5 bases). Germline values: CDR1 SGHTA, CDR2 FQGNSA. The CDR3 has 15 residues. The V gene lost 4 bases and the J gene lost 1 base, with 13 bases spanning the gap. CDR3 DNA sequence: TGTGCCAGCAGCTCCCAGTGGGAGTTCCAAGAGACCCAGTACTTC. This sequence encodes CASSSQWEFQETQYF.

The chain carries TRBV11-2 and TRBJ1-3; no clear D. The germline V gene encodes CDR1 SGHAT and CDR2 FQNNGV. Deletions cut 1 base from V and 9 bases from J, with 10 bases between. The CDR3 covers 13 residues. The CDR3 region has the DNA TGTGCCAGCAGCTTAGTACAAGGAGGCACCATATATTTT. This encodes CASSLVQGGTIYF.

The rearrangement joins TRBV2 to TRBJ2-3; 8 positions agree with TRBD2. Germline V gene sequence: CDR1 SNHLY, CDR2 FYNNEI. V was pared by 6 bases and J by 5 bases, with 7 bases of the junction left unmatched. The CDR3 is made up of 14 amino acids. The CDR3 protein is CASRGLAGGDTQYF. CDR3 coding DNA: TGTGCCAGCAGAGGACTAGCCGGAGGAGATACGCAGTATTTT.

The rearrangement joins TRBV7-3 to TRBJ2-3, with a possible D match to TRBD2 (6 bases). The CDR3 spans 15 residues. Germline V gene sequence: CDR1 SGHTA, CDR2 FQGTGA. V lost 8 bases and J lost 3, with 18 bases in between. The CDR3 DNA sequence: TGTGCCAGCGCCAGAGGGGACGGGGGAACAGATACGCAGTATTTT. It yields the protein CASARGDGGTDTQYF.